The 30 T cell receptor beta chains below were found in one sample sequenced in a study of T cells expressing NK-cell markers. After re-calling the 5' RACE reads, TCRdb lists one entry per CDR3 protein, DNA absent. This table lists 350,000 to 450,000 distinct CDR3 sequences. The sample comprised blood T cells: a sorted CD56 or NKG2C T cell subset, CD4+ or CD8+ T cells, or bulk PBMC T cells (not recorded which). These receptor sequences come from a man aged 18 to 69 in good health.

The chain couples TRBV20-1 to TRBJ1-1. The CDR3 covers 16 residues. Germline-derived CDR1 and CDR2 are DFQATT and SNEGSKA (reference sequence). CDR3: CSARDNKGSKNTEAFF.

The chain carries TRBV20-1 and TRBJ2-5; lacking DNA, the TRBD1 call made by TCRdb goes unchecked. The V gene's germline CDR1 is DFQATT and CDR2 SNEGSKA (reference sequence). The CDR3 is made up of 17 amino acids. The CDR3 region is CSARDPRGGSSLGTQYF.

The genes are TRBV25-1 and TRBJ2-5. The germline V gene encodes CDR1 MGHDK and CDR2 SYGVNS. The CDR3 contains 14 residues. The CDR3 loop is CASSVLGSTETQYF.

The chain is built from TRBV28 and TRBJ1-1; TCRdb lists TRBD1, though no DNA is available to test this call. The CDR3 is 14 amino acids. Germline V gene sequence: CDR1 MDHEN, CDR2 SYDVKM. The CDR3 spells CASSPRTGVSEAFF.

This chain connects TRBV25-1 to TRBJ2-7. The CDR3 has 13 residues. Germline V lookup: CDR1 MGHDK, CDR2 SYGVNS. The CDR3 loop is CASSPGYSYEQYF.

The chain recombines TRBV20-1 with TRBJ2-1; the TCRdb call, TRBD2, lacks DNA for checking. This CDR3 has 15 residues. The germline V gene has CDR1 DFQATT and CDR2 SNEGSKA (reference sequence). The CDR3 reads CSASARGGLGNEQFF.

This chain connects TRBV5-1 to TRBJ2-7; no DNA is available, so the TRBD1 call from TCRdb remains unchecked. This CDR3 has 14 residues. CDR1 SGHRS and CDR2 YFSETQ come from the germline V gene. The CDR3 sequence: CASSPPFLTYEQYF.

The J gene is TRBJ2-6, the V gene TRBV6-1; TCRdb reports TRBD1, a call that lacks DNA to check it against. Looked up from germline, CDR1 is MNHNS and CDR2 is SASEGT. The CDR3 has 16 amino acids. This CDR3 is CASRGTGFSGANVLTF.

The CDR3 protein is CASSLRTGLNSNQPQHF. The chain links TRBV28 to TRBJ1-5; TCRdb's D gene call, TRBD1, goes unchecked for lack of DNA. This CDR3 has 17 amino acids. CDR1 is MDHEN and CDR2 is SYDVKM in the germline V gene.

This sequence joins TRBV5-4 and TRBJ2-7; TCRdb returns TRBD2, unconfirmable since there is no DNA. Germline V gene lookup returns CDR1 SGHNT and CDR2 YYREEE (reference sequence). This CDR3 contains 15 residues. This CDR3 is CASSAAGSLSYEQYF.

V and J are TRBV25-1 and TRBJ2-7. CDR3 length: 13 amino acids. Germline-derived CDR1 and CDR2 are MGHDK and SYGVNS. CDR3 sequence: CASPYRGSYEQYF.

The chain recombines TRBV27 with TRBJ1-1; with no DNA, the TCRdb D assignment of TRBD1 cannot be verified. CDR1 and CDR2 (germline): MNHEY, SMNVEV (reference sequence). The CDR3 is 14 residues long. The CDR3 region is CASSRGGAIREAFF.

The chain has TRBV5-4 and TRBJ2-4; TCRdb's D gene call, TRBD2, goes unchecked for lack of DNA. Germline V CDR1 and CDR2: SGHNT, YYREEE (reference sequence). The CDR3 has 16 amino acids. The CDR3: CASSYGTSSIKNIQYF.

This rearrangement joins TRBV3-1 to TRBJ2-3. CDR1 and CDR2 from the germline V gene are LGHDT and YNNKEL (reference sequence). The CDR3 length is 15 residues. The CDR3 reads CASSPRNAVVDTQYF.

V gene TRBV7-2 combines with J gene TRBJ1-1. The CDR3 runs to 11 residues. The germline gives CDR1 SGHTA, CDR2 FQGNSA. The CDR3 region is CASSQQIEAFF.

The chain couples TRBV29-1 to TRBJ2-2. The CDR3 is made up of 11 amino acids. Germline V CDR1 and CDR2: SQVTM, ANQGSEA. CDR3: CSAEGTGELFF.

The CDR3 sequence is CASSLWTSGARGEQFF. The chain carries TRBV5-1 and TRBJ2-1; TCRdb reports TRBD2, a call that lacks DNA to check it against. CDR1 and CDR2 from the germline V gene are SGHRS and YFSETQ. The length of the CDR3 is 16 residues.

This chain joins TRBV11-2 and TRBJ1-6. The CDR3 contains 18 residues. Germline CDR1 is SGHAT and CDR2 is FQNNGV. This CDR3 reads CASSLRKIQGFRNSPLHF.

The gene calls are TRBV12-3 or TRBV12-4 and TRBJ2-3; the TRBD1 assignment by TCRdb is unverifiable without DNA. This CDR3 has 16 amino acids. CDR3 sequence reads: CASSPGFGGGTDTQYF.

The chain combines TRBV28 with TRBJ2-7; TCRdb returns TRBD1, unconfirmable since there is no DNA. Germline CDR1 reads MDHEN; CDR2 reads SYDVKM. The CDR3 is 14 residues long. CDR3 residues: CASRTTGQPYEQYF.

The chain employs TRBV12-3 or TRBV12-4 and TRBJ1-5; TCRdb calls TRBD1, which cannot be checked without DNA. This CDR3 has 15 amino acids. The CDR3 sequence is CASRPPGQSYQPQHF.

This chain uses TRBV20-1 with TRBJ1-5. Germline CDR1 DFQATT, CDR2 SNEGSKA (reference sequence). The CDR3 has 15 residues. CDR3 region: CSASPIGLGNQPQHF.

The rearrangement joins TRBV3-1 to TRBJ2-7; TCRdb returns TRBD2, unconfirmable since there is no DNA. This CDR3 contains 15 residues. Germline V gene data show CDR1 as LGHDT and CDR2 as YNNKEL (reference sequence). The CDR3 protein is CASSHSGRGGNEQYF.

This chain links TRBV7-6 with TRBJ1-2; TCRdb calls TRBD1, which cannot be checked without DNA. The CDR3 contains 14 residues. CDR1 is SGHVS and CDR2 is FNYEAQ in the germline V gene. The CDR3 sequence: CASSLGTRDYGYTF.

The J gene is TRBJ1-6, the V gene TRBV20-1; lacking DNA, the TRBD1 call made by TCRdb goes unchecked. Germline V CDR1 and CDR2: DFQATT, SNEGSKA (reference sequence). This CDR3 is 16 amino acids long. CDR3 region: CSARDMDRGENSPLHF.

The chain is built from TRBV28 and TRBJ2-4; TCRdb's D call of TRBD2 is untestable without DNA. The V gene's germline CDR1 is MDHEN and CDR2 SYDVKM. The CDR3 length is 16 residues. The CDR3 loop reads CASSLPGLPPKNIQYF.

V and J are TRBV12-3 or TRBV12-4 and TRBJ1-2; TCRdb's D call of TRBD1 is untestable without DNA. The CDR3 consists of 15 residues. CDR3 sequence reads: CASSPGTGANYGYTF.

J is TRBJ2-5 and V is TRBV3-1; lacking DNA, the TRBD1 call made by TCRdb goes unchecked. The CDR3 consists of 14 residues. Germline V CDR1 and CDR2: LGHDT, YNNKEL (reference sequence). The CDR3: CASSRQGWTETQYF.

The CDR3 spells CASSPTRPSGELFF. The V gene is TRBV7-9, the J gene TRBJ2-2. In germline, CDR1 is SEHNR, CDR2 FQNEAQ (reference sequence). The CDR3 is 14 amino acids.

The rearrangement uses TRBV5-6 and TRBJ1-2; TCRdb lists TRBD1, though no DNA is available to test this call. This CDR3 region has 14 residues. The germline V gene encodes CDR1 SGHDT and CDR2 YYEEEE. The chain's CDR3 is CASSPTGLVHGYTF.